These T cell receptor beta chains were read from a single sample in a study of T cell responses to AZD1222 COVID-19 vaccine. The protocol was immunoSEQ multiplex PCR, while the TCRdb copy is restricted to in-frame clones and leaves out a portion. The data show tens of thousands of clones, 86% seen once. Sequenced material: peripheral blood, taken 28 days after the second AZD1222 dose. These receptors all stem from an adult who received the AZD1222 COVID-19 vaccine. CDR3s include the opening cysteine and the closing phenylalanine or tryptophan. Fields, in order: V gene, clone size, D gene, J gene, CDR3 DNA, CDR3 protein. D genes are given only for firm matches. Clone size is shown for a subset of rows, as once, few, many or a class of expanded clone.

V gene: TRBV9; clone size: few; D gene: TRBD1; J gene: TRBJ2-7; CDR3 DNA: TGTGCCAGCAGCGTAGGAGGACAGGGGGCCTACGAGCAGTACTTC; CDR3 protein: CASSVGGQGAYEQYF
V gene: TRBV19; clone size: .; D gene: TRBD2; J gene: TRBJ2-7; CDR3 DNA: TGTGCCACATCTAGCGGCTACGAGCAGTACTTC; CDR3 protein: CATSSGYEQYF
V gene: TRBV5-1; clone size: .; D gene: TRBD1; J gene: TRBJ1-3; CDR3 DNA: TGCGCCAGCAGCTTGGGGACAGGGGAGGCTGGAAACACCATATATTTT; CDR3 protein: CASSLGTGEAGNTIYF
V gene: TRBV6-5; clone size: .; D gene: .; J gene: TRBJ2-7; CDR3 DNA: TGTGCCAGCATCCCCGGGGGACGGCCCTACGAGCAGTACTTC; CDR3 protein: CASIPGGRPYEQYF
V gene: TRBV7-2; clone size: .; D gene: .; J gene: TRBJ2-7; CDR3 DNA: TGTGCCAGCAGCTTAGAGAGGACGGGGAGATACGAGCAGTACTTC; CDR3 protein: CASSLERTGRYEQYF
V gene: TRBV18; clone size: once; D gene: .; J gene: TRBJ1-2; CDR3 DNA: TGTGCCAGCTCACCACCTGCCAGGGCGGATGGCTACACCTTC; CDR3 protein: CASSPPARADGYTF
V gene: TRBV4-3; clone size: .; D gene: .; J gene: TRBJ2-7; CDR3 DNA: TGCGCCAGCAGCCAAGAACAGGGTTTCGAGCAGTACTTC; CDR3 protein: CASSQEQGFEQYF
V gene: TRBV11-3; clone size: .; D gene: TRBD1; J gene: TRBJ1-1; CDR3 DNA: TGTGCCAGCAGCGTACAGGGGGACACTGAAGCTTTCTTT; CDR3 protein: CASSVQGDTEAFF
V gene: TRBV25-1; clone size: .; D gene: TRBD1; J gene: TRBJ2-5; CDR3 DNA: TGTGCCAGCACCCGAGAGAACAGGGGCGATAGGACCCAGTACTTC; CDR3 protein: CASTRENRGDRTQYF
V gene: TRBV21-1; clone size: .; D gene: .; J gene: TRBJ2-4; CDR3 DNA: TGTGCCAGCAGCCAGGGAGGCAAAAACATTCAGTACTTC; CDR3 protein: CASSQGGKNIQYF
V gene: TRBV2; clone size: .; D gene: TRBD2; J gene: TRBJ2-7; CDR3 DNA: TGTGCCAGCAAGGGACTAGCGGGAGCAGGCGAGCAGTACTTC; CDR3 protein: CASKGLAGAGEQYF
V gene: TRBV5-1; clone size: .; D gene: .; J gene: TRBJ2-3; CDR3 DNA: TGCGCCAGCAGCTTGGCCGGCAGACGCCGCACAGATACGCAGTATTTT; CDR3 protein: CASSLAGRRRTDTQYF
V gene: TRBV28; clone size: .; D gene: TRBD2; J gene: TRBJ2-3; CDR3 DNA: TGTGCCAGTGGGCTGGCTAGCGGGGGTGCAGATACGCAGTATTTT; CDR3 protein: CASGLASGGADTQYF
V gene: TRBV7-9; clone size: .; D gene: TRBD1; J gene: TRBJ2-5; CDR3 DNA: TGTGCCAGCAGCTTAGGGCAGGGGGTCTGGGAGACCCAGTACTTC; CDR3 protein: CASSLGQGVWETQYF
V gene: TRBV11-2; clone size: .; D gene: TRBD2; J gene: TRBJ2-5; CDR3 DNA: TGTGCCAGCAACCTAGCGGGGTCACAAGAGACCCAGTACTTC; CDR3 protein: CASNLAGSQETQYF
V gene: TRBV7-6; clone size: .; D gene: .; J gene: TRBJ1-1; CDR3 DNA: TGTGCCAGCAGCCAACAACCGGGGGGCATGAACACTGAAGCTTTCTTT; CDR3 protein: CASSQQPGGMNTEAFF
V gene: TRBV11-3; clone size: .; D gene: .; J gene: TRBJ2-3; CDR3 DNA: TGTGCCAGCAGCTTAGTTGGGGCAGATACGCAGTATTTT; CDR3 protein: CASSLVGADTQYF
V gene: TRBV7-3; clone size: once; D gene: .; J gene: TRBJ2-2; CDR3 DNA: TGTGCCAGCAGCAATAGCGCCGGGACTGGGGGCACCGGGGAGCTGTTTTTT; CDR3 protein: CASSNSAGTGGTGELFF
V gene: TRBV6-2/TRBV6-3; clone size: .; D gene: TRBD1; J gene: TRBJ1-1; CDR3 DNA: TGTGCCAGCAGTTCAGGGGGCCGGAACACTGAAGCTTTCTTT; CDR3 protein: CASSSGGRNTEAFF
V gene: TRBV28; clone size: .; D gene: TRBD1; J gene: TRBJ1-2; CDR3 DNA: TGTGCCAGCAGTTCCTGGACAGGAGAGGCCAGAGGCTACACCTTC; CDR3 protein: CASSSWTGEARGYTF
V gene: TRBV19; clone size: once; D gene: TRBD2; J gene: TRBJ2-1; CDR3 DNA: TGTGCCAGTAGGCCTAGCGGGAGGGCCGGCAATGAGCAGTTCTTC; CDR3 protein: CASRPSGRAGNEQFF
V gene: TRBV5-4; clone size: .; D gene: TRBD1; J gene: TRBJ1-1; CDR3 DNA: TGTGCCAGCAGCCCAGAGACAGGGGGGGGCACTGAAGCTTTCTTT; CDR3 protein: CASSPETGGGTEAFF
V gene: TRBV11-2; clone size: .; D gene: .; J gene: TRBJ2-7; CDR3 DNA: TGTGCCAGCAGGCGGGACAACCGAGGTCACGAGCAGTACTTC; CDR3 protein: CASRRDNRGHEQYF
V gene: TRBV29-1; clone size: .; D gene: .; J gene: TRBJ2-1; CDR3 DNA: TGCAGCGTTGTCAGTGAAAGCTCCTACAATGAGCAGTTCTTC; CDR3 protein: CSVVSESSYNEQFF
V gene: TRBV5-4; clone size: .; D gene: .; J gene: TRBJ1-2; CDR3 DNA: TGTGCCAGCAGCTTCGGGGGAGGAAACTATGGCTACACCTTC; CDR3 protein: CASSFGGGNYGYTF
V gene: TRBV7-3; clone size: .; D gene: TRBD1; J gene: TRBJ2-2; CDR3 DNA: TGTGCCAGCAGTCGTAACCCCGGGACAGGGACCACCGGGGAGCTGTTTTTT; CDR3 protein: CASSRNPGTGTTGELFF
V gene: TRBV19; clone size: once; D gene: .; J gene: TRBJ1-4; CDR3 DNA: TGTGCCACCTCCCGTACCAGGACTGAAAAACTGTTTTTT; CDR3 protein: CATSRTRTEKLFF
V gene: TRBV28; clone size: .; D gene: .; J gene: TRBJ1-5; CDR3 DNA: TGTGCCAGCAGACCGAGCTGGGCGGGCAATCAGCCCCAGCATTTT; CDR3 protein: CASRPSWAGNQPQHF
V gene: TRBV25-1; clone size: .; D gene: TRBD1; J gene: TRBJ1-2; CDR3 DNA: TGTGCCAGCTCCCAAACCCTACAGGGGAACTATGGCTACACCTTC; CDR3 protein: CASSQTLQGNYGYTF
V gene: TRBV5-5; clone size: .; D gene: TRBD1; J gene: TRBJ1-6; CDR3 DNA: TGTGCCAGCAGCTTACAGGGGATGGGGGACTCACCCCTCCACTTT; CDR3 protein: CASSLQGMGDSPLHF
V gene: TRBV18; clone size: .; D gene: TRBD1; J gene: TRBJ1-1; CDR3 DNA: TGTGCCAGCTCACTAACGGGACAGCGGAACACTGAAGCTTTCTTT; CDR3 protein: CASSLTGQRNTEAFF
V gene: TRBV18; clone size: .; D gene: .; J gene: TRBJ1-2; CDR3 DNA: TGTGCCAGCTCACTCGGACAGTTAAACTATGGCTACACCTTC; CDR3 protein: CASSLGQLNYGYTF
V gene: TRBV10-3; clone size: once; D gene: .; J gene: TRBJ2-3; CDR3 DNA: TGTGCCATCAGTGGTGAAAATACGCAGTATTTT; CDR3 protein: CAISGENTQYF
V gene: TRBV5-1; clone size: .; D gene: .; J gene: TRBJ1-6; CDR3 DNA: TGCGCCAGCAGCTTGGCAGGGTTAGGATCACCCCTCCACTTT; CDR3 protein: CASSLAGLGSPLHF
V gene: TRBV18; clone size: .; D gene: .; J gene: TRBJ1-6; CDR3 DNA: TGTGCCAGCTCACCCTCCAGCCCCGGGTCCTATAATTCACCCCTCCACTTT; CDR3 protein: CASSPSSPGSYNSPLHF
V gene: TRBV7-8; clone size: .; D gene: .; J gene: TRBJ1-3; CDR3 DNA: TGTGCCAGCAGTCCATCCCCCAGTGGAAACACCATATATTTT; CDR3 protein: CASSPSPSGNTIYF
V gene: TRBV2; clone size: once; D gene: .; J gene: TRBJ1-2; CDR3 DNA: TGTGCCACTGCCGGCCAGGGAGCTAACTATGGCTACACCTTC; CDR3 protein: CATAGQGANYGYTF
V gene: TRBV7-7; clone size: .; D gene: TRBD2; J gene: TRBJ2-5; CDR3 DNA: TGTGCTAGCAGCTTCGGACTAGCGGGACAAGAGACCCAGTACTTC; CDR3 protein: CASSFGLAGQETQYF